These 25 T cell receptor beta chains came from one sample sequenced in a study of blood T cell repertoires in COVID-19 (dated by TCRdb to the early 2020s). The library was obtained by the immunoSEQ multiplex PCR assay. TCRdb limited this immuneACCESS table to in-frame rearrangements with V and J called. A share of clones is missing; checked studies link under half to unresolved V genes, and the rest is unexplained. The sample table contains over 450,000 clones; only one count was recorded for about 91% of them. The ten largest clones take up around 0.95% of the sample. Sequencing was carried out using peripheral blood. The receptors stem from a man younger than 35 with COVID-19, enrolled during active disease.

CDR3 protein: CASSVGRVNTDTQYF. CDR3 in DNA: TGCGCCAGCAGTGTTGGCAGGGTCAACACAGATACGCAGTATTTT. The chain carries TRBV10-1 and TRBJ2-3; weak D call: TRBD1 (5 bases). Germline V gene data show CDR1 as WNHNN and CDR2 as SYGVQD (reference sequence). V lost 4 bases, J lost 2 bases, and 13 bases lay in between. CDR3 length: 15 amino acids.

This clone occurred once. The chain carries TRBV6-9 and TRBJ2-1; the D gene is possibly TRBD1 (5 bases). Germline-derived CDR1 and CDR2 are MNHGY and SVAAGI. The CDR3 length is 13 residues. Trimming removed 7 bases at V and 10 bases at J, with 17 bases between. The CDR3 loop is CASTPGLGIEQFF. DNA for the CDR3: TGTGCCAGCACCCCAGGGCTAGGGATAGAGCAGTTCTTC.

The chain links TRBV7-9 to TRBJ2-2; D may be TRBD1 (6 bases). Trimming cost V 2 bases and J 4 bases, with 11 bases left between them. The CDR3 is 15 amino acids. In germline, CDR1 is SEHNR, CDR2 FQNEAQ (reference sequence). The CDR3 loop reads CASSLSQGRTGELFF. The CDR3 DNA reads TGTGCCAGCAGCTTAAGCCAGGGGCGCACCGGGGAGCTGTTTTTT.

The V gene is TRBV5-6, the J gene TRBJ1-2; 12 bases are shared with TRBD1. Germline V gene data show CDR1 as SGHDT and CDR2 as YYEEEE. V was clipped by 0 bases and J by 5 bases; unmatched bases: 5. This CDR3 is built from 16 residues. CDR3 loop: CASSLVRDRGLYGYTF. CDR3 nucleotide sequence: TGTGCCAGCAGCTTGGTCCGGGACAGGGGGCTGTATGGCTACACCTTC.

The chain uses TRBV6-1 and TRBJ2-5, with 7 positions matching TRBD1. Germline V gene lookup returns CDR1 MNHNS and CDR2 SASEGT. Trimming removed 0 bases from V and 5 bases from J; junction bases left unmatched: 6. This CDR3 has 15 amino acids. The CDR3 sequence is CASSEAAGGVETQYF. Written as DNA, the CDR3 is TGTGCCAGCAGTGAAGCGGCAGGGGGAGTGGAGACCCAGTACTTC.

The genes are TRBV7-9 and TRBJ1-2, with TRBD1 matching 9 bases. V was pared by 0 bases and J by 6 bases, with 5 bases of the junction left unmatched. This CDR3 has 15 residues. Germline-derived CDR1 and CDR2 are SEHNR and FQNEAQ (reference sequence). The CDR3 bases are TGTGCCAGCAGCTTAGCCTTGACAGGGGGAAATGGCTACACCTTC. Its protein product is CASSLALTGGNGYTF.

The chain has TRBV2 and TRBJ1-3; TRBD1 is a possible D gene (5 bases). In germline, CDR1 is SNHLY, CDR2 FYNNEI. The CDR3 is 15 amino acids. Deletions cut 6 bases from V and 3 bases from J, with 15 bases between. The CDR3 spells CASSPQGLFGNTIYF. In DNA, the CDR3 is TGTGCCAGCAGCCCCCAGGGCCTCTTTGGAAACACCATATATTTT.

This clone was found once. This sequence joins TRBV3-1 (or the pseudogene TRBV3-2) and TRBJ1-2; TRBD1 matches 7 bases. V lost 6 bases and J lost 6; bases outside the gene matches: 7. The CDR3 has 13 residues. Looked up from germline, CDR1 is LGHDT and CDR2 is YNNKEL (reference sequence). In DNA form, the CDR3 reads TGTGCCAGCAGACACGTGACAGGGAATGGCTACACCTTC. This encodes CASRHVTGNGYTF.

The chain links TRBV2 to TRBJ2-4; D gene ambiguous. This CDR3 contains 12 residues. V lost 4 bases and J 6 bases, leaving 7 bases between the germline ends. Germline CDR1 and CDR2: SNHLY and FYNNEI. Here the CDR3 reads CASSASVNIQYF. The CDR3 coding sequence is TGTGCCAGCAGTGCCAGCGTAAACATTCAGTACTTC.

The gene calls are TRBV5-4 and TRBJ2-3; 10 bases are shared with TRBD1. Germline values: CDR1 SGHNT, CDR2 YYREEE (reference sequence). This CDR3 region has 16 residues. V gave up 4 bases and J gave up 4 bases; unmatched junction bases: 9. CDR3 amino acids: CASSRGRQGAPDTQYF. CDR3 DNA: TGTGCCAGCAGCCGCGGGAGACAGGGGGCGCCAGATACGCAGTATTTT.

The genes are TRBV4-1 and TRBJ1-2; 7 nucleotides agree with TRBD1. The germline CDR1 and CDR2 sequences are MGHRA and YSYEKL. The junction had 5 bases not matched to a gene; V was cut back by 0 bases and J by 7 bases. This CDR3 has 14 amino acids. CDR3 region: CASSQEDRVGGYTF. DNA of the CDR3: TGCGCCAGCAGCCAAGAAGACAGGGTCGGTGGCTACACCTTC.

The J gene is TRBJ2-7, the V gene TRBV5-1; TRBD2 matches at 7 bases. Trimming took 4 bases from V and 4 from J; bases not matched to a gene: 8. Per the germline V gene, CDR1 is SGHRS and CDR2 is YFSETQ. This CDR3 has 14 residues. Here the CDR3 reads CASSRWGGTYEQYF. For the CDR3, the DNA is TGCGCCAGCAGCCGGTGGGGGGGAACTTACGAGCAGTACTTC.

The V gene is TRBV19, the J gene TRBJ2-1; 8 bases are a match to TRBD2. This CDR3 spans 16 amino acids. The junction had 9 bases not matched to a gene; V was cut back by 1 base and J by 7 bases. Per germline, CDR1 LNHDA and CDR2 SQIVND (reference sequence). The CDR3 DNA reads as TGTGCCAGTAGTATAGCCTCGCGGGGGGCGGGTAATGAGCAGTTCTTC. It translates to CASSIASRGAGNEQFF. Full variable domain (missing parts from reference TRBV19 and TRBJ2-1): DGGITQSPKYLFRKEGQNVTLSCEQNLNHDAMYWYRQDPGQGLRLIYYSQIVNDFQKGDIAEGYSVSREKKESFPLTVTSAQKNPTAFYLCASSIASRGAGNEQFFGPGTRLTVL.

The chain recombines TRBV4-1 with TRBJ2-7, with TRBD2 identical over 8 bases. Germline CDR1 and CDR2: MGHRA and YSYEKL. V lost 1 base, J lost 4 bases, and 15 bases stayed unmatched. The CDR3 consists of 18 residues. Here the CDR3 reads CASSQAAGGRPEQYEQYF. CDR3 coding DNA: TGCGCCAGCAGCCAAGCGGCGGGAGGTCGACCTGAGCAATACGAGCAGTACTTC.

The chain recombines TRBV30 with TRBJ2-3, with 7 positions matching TRBD2. The V segment lost 4 bases and the J segment 6 bases; nucleotides outside the gene matches: 13. Germline loops: CDR1 GTSNPN, CDR2 SVGIG (reference sequence). The CDR3 has 15 residues. The CDR3 spells CAWTPWREGPDTQYF. CDR3 DNA sequence: TGTGCCTGGACCCCTTGGAGGGAGGGCCCCGATACGCAGTATTTT.

The V call is TRBV2, the J call TRBJ2-7, with TRBD1 matching over 10 bases. CDR1 is SNHLY and CDR2 is FYNNEI in the germline V gene. V lost 2 bases to trimming and J lost 2 bases; unmatched junction nucleotides: 9. The CDR3 totals 17 residues. In DNA form, the CDR3 reads TGTGCCAGCAGTGAATATTTATTAGGGACAGGGGCCTACGAGCAGTACTTC. This sequence encodes CASSEYLLGTGAYEQYF. Supplemented by reference TRBV2 and TRBJ2-7, the full variable domain reads EPEVTQTPSHQVTQMGQEVILRCVPISNHLYFYWYRQILGQKVEFLVSFYNNEISEKSEIFDDQFSVERPDGSNFTLKIRSTKLEDSAMYFCASSEYLLGTGAYEQYFGPGTRLTVT.

The V call is TRBV5-6, the J call TRBJ2-2; 12 bases align to TRBD2. CDR1 SGHDT and CDR2 YYEEEE come from the germline V gene. The CDR3 is 15 amino acids. V lost 4 bases and J lost 5; bases outside the gene matches: 3. The CDR3 here is CASSLLAGGTGELFF. The CDR3 DNA follows: TGTGCCAGCAGCCTCCTAGCGGGAGGGACCGGGGAGCTGTTTTTT.

The chain has TRBV14 and TRBJ1-2; 8 bases agree with TRBD1. The CDR3 totals 18 residues. The junction had 12 bases not matched to a gene; V was cut back by 0 bases and J by 3 bases. Germline CDR1 and CDR2: SGHDN and FVKESK. This chain's CDR3 is CASSQESTGVTGDYGYTF. The CDR3 DNA follows: TGTGCCAGCAGCCAAGAGTCGACGGGCGTGACAGGGGACTATGGCTACACCTTC.

V is TRBV19 and J is TRBJ1-2, with 8 bases that match TRBD1. With V trimmed by 3 bases and J by 4 bases, 7 bases remained unmatched. This CDR3 has 15 amino acids. Germline lookup yields CDR1 LNHDA and CDR2 SQIVND (reference sequence). The CDR3 here is CASSIEGQGSYGYTF. The CDR3 DNA reads TGTGCCAGTAGTATCGAAGGACAGGGCTCCTATGGCTACACCTTC.

V gene TRBV11-1 combines with J gene TRBJ2-3; 7 bases agree with TRBD2. The CDR3 is 16 amino acids. With 5 bases clipped from V and 4 bases from J, the junction kept 12 bases outside the gene matches. Germline loops: CDR1 SGHAT, CDR2 FQDESV (reference sequence). In DNA form, the CDR3 reads TGTGCCAGCAGCCCCACTGTATGGGCGGGAGCAGATACGCAGTATTTT. This translates into CASSPTVWAGADTQYF.

The genes are TRBV11-3 and TRBJ2-5; D is uncertain. CDR3 length equals 14 residues. The V gene's germline CDR1 is SGHNT and CDR2 YENEEA. V was pared by 1 base and J by 5 bases, with 11 bases between. The CDR3 reads CASSLGSLSETQYF. The CDR3 region has the DNA TGTGCCAGCAGCTTAGGCTCTCTATCGGAGACCCAGTACTTC.

CDR3 loop: CASTGQGTDTQYF. DNA of the CDR3: TGTGCCAGTACGGGGCAGGGGACAGATACGCAGTATTTT. This chain links TRBV19 with TRBJ2-3; possibly TRBD1 for D (6 bases). The CDR3 is made up of 13 amino acids. CDR1 is LNHDA, CDR2 SQIVND, per germline (reference sequence). V lost 7 bases to trimming and J lost 3 bases, with 11 bases between them.

The chain recombines TRBV7-8 with TRBJ2-3, with 12 bases that match TRBD2. This CDR3 comprises 16 residues. J lost 2 bases, V lost 5 bases, and 5 bases had no gene match. Looked up from germline, CDR1 is SGHVS and CDR2 is FQNEAQ. The CDR3 sequence is CASSPGLAGPTDTQYF. The CDR3 DNA follows: TGTGCCAGCAGCCCTGGACTAGCGGGACCCACAGATACGCAGTATTTT.

The chain links TRBV9 to TRBJ2-1; a possible D gene is TRBD2 (6 bases). Trimming pared 3 bases from V and 5 bases from J, leaving 12 bases between. The CDR3 runs 14 residues. Germline loops: CDR1 SGDLS, CDR2 YYNGEE. This CDR3 reads CASSAISGNNEQFF. CDR3 bases: TGTGCCAGCAGCGCTATTAGCGGAAACAATGAGCAGTTCTTC.

This clone was observed once. The chain has TRBV27 and TRBJ2-6; TRBD2 matches at 7 bases. The CDR3 is 16 amino acids. Germline V gives CDR1 MNHEY, CDR2 SMNVEV (reference sequence). Trimming took 5 bases from V and 0 from J; bases not matched to a gene: 4. CDR3 residues: CASSPWGGSGANVLTF. In nucleotides, the CDR3 is TGTGCCAGCAGTCCTTGGGGGGGCTCTGGGGCCAACGTCCTGACTTTC.